One T cell receptor beta chain is described in this entry. The record originates from a study of blood T cell repertoires in COVID-19. Profiling relied on immunoSEQ multiplex PCR, and the TCRdb table lists in-frame clones only, not all of them. The data show over 55,000 clones, with around 87% seen just once and around 5.3% held by the top ten. Sequenced input: peripheral blood. This TCR was sampled from a man in his fifties with active COVID-19.

CDR3 region: CASSLGGDYSPLHF. DNA of the CDR3: TGTGCCAGCAGCTTAGGGGGGGATTATTCACCCCTCCACTTT. The rearrangement uses TRBV7-9 and TRBJ1-6, with a tentative D call TRBD1 (5 bases). The V end lost 1 base, the J end lost 8 bases, and 9 bases lay between the germline ends. CDR3 length equals 14 residues. Germline assignment: CDR1 SEHNR and CDR2 FQNEAQ (reference sequence).